The next 24 T cell receptor beta chains were all read from a single sample in a study of shared clonotypes between healthy human individuals. Here immunoSEQ multiplex PCR was the method, and the copy in TCRdb shows in-frame clones only, minus some. Among 2,500,000 or so clones listed, approximately 94% were seen once. The sequenced sample was naive CD4+ T cells from PBMCs. Subset described: CD45RA+ positively selected. These receptors were collected from a young man in good health. Some clones in this sample may be carry-over from other donors' samples.

J is TRBJ2-7 and V is TRBV7-3, with TRBD1 as a possible D gene (7 bases). Trimming removed 2 bases from V and 5 bases from J, with 13 bases in between. This CDR3 is 14 amino acids long. The germline V gene encodes CDR1 SGHTA and CDR2 FQGTGA. The CDR3, as DNA: TGTGCCAGCAGCTTATCTGGCAGGGGGGACGAGCAGTACTTC. This encodes CASSLSGRGDEQYF.

The V gene is TRBV15, the J gene TRBJ1-4; the D gene is possibly TRBD1 (5 bases). Trimming removed 0 bases at V and 5 bases at J, with 22 bases between. The CDR3 length is 19 residues. The germline V gene encodes CDR1 LNHNV and CDR2 YYDKDF (reference sequence). DNA of the CDR3: TGTGCCACCAGCAGAGAAGTGGGCAGGGTATGGGCCGTAAATGAAAAACTGTTTTTT. Translating gives CATSREVGRVWAVNEKLFF.

The V and J genes are TRBV9 and TRBJ2-3, with no clear D. The germline V gene encodes CDR1 SGDLS and CDR2 YYNGEE. The CDR3 length is 14 residues. V lost 4 bases and J lost 0, with 9 bases in between. CDR3 amino acids: CASSYSMSTDTQYF. CDR3 DNA: TGTGCCAGCAGCTATTCTATGAGCACAGATACGCAGTATTTT.

The V and J genes are TRBV7-2 and TRBJ1-2; 7 bases match TRBD1. Germline assignment: CDR1 SGHTA and CDR2 FQGNSA. Trimming at V came to 5 bases and at J to 4 bases, leaving 7 bases not matched to a gene. This CDR3 region has 14 residues. CDR3 region: CASSPQGGVYGYTF. CDR3 coding DNA: TGTGCCAGCAGCCCCCAGGGGGGCGTCTATGGCTACACCTTC. The whole variable domain, remainder taken from reference TRBV7-2 and TRBJ1-2, is GAGVSQSPSNKVTEKGKDVELRCDPISGHTALYWYRQSLGQGLEFLIYFQGNSAPDKSGLPSDRFSAERTGGSVSTLTIQRTQQEDSAVYLCASSPQGGVYGYTFGSGTRLTVV.

Details on this clone: This same CDR3 is encoded by further DNA sequences in the sample. The rearrangement links TRBV5-1 to TRBJ2-3, with 7 nucleotides matching TRBD1. V lost 4 bases, J lost 1 base, and 6 bases stayed unmatched. Germline V gene data show CDR1 as SGHRS and CDR2 as YFSETQ. The CDR3 is made up of 15 amino acids. This chain's CDR3 is CASSLPGQGTDTQYF. The CDR3 nucleotides are TGCGCCAGCAGCCTCCCAGGACAGGGCACAGATACGCAGTATTTT.

This sequence joins TRBV2 and TRBJ2-7; unclear D gene. This CDR3 comprises 14 residues. Trimming left V 8 bases short and J 2 bases short, with 16 bases between. CDR1 is SNHLY and CDR2 is FYNNEI in the germline V gene. The CDR3 loop reads CASRPVDPPYEQYF. The CDR3, as DNA: TGTGCCAGCCGCCCTGTGGACCCGCCCTACGAGCAGTACTTC.

This chain joins TRBV14 and TRBJ2-6; D unclear. CDR1 and CDR2 (germline): SGHDN, FVKESK. The CDR3 has 15 residues. The ends were cut back, 3 bases at V and 0 bases at J, with 6 bases in the middle. As DNA, the CDR3 is TGTGCCAGCAGCCAGCTCTACTCTGGGGCCAACGTCCTGACTTTC. Translation: CASSQLYSGANVLTF.

J is TRBJ1-6 and V is TRBV30; D gene unclear. The CDR3 runs to 11 residues. V shed 3 bases and J shed 7 bases, with 4 bases lying between them. Germline lookup yields CDR1 GTSNPN and CDR2 SVGIG (reference sequence). CDR3 sequence (DNA): TGTGCCTGGAGGAGCAATTCACCCCTCCACTTT. Translation gives CAWRSNSPLHF.

The chain uses TRBV7-9 and TRBJ1-2; 7 bases match TRBD1. V shed 5 bases, J shed 5 bases, and the junction held 5 bases outside the gene matches. The CDR3 contains 13 residues. Germline V gives CDR1 SEHNR, CDR2 FQNEAQ (reference sequence). DNA of the CDR3: TGTGCCAGCAGCCGGGACAGCTCTTATGGCTACACCTTC. It is translated as CASSRDSSYGYTF.

The chain has TRBV2 and TRBJ1-1, with TRBD1 identical over 9 bases. The CDR3 totals 16 residues. V shed 5 bases and J 0 bases; nucleotides not matched to a gene: 7. Germline V gives CDR1 SNHLY, CDR2 FYNNEI. The CDR3 sequence is CASSRQGVVVNTEAFF. The CDR3 bases are TGTGCCAGCAGTCGACAGGGGGTAGTTGTGAACACTGAAGCTTTCTTT.

The rearrangement uses TRBV27 and TRBJ2-1; tentative D call: TRBD2 (5 bases). The CDR3 extends over 15 amino acids. V lost 4 bases and J 8 bases, leaving 18 bases between the germline ends. Looked up from germline, CDR1 is MNHEY and CDR2 is SMNVEV (reference sequence). The CDR3 coding sequence is TGTGCCAGCAGTTCCAACCCTCTGGGAGATGATGAGCAGTTCTTC. Translated: CASSSNPLGDDEQFF.

The gene calls are TRBV5-4 and TRBJ2-7, with 11 bases that match TRBD2. V dropped 0 bases and J dropped 9; count of bases not matched to a gene: 8. The CDR3 is made up of 15 amino acids. Germline CDR1 SGHNT, CDR2 YYREEE (reference sequence). CDR3 DNA: TGTGCCAGCAGCTTGGATGGTGGGACTAGCGGCTTGCAGTACTTC. It yields the protein CASSLDGGTSGLQYF.

Only one count was recorded for this clone. The chain is built from TRBV7-3 and TRBJ2-3; D is uncertain. Trimming took 2 bases from V and 2 from J, leaving 5 bases between them. Looked up from germline, CDR1 is SGHTA and CDR2 is FQGTGA. CDR3 length: 13 amino acids. The CDR3 nucleotides are TGTGCCAGCAGCTTATTACACACAGATACGCAGTATTTT. Residues: CASSLLHTDTQYF.

This clone was detected a few times. At the DNA level, this CDR3 is encoded by other sequences in the same sample as well. The V and J genes are TRBV30 and TRBJ1-1; no clear D gene. V was shortened by 1 base and J by 1 base, with 7 bases between the two germline ends. CDR3 size: 13 residues. CDR1 is GTSNPN, CDR2 SVGIG, per germline (reference sequence). CDR3 loop: CAWSGGANTEAFF. As DNA, the CDR3 is TGTGCCTGGAGTGGCGGAGCGAACACTGAAGCTTTCTTT.

V is TRBV28 and J is TRBJ2-7; TRBD2 agrees at 7 bases. The CDR3 extends over 17 amino acids. V trimming: 2 bases; J trimming: 1 base; junction bases outside the gene matches: 11. Germline assignment: CDR1 MDHEN and CDR2 SYDVKM. The CDR3: CASSLNRGGRGSYEQYF. DNA of the CDR3: TGTGCCAGCAGTTTAAACAGAGGCGGGAGAGGGTCCTACGAGCAGTACTTC.

CDR3 amino acids: CASSPTTGSSSGYTF. The CDR3 DNA reads as TGTGCCAGCAGCCCTACGACCGGTTCCTCGTCGGGCTACACCTTC. The chain combines TRBV7-8 with TRBJ1-2; no clear D. Trimming removed 5 bases from V and 8 bases from J, with 21 bases in between. The CDR3 runs 15 residues. The V gene's germline CDR1 is SGHVS and CDR2 FQNEAQ.

The CDR3 DNA follows: TGTGCCAGCTCACTCCTCGATGGACAGGGCTACAATGAGCAGTTCTTC. Translating it yields CASSLLDGQGYNEQFF. The chain links TRBV18 to TRBJ2-1; 8 bases agree with TRBD1. V shed 4 bases and J 3 bases; nucleotides not matched to a gene: 8. The CDR3 runs 16 residues. CDR1 and CDR2 (germline): KGHSH, LQKENI.

V and J are TRBV7-2 and TRBJ2-2; TRBD1 is a possible D gene (6 bases). The V gene's germline CDR1 is SGHTA and CDR2 FQGNSA. The CDR3 is made up of 16 amino acids. V was trimmed by 5 bases and J by 4 bases, leaving 17 bases between them. The DNA of the CDR3 is TGTGCCAGCAGCGGCCGGACAGCTGATATCACCGGGGAGCTGTTTTTT. Protein: CASSGRTADITGELFF.

Details on this clone: This same CDR3 is encoded by further DNA sequences in the sample. V and J are TRBV5-1 and TRBJ2-5; D is undetermined. The CDR3 is 12 amino acids. CDR1 and CDR2 from the germline V gene are SGHRS and YFSETQ. V was trimmed by 4 bases and J by 0 bases, leaving 4 bases between them. This chain's CDR3 is CASSLDQETQYF. The CDR3 DNA is TGCGCCAGCAGCCTAGACCAAGAGACCCAGTACTTC.

The J gene is TRBJ2-1, the V gene TRBV5-4; D gene ambiguous. The V and J ends lost 3 bases and 0 bases respectively, with 13 bases between them. This CDR3 region has 16 residues. Germline CDR1 is SGHNT and CDR2 is YYREEE (reference sequence). The CDR3 region has the DNA TGTGCCAGCAGCTCACTTACGGTTAGCTCCTACAATGAGCAGTTCTTC. Amino acids: CASSSLTVSSYNEQFF.

This clone was recorded once. The chain has TRBV28 and TRBJ2-7; the match to TRBD1 covers 10 bases. Per the germline V gene, CDR1 is MDHEN and CDR2 is SYDVKM. The CDR3 sequence is 16 residues long. V was pared by 5 bases and J by 1 base, with 8 bases of the junction left unmatched. This CDR3 is CASSLGGGQGSYEQYF. DNA for the CDR3: TGTGCCAGCAGTCTCGGCGGGGGACAGGGGTCCTACGAGCAGTACTTC.

V is TRBV27 and J is TRBJ2-3; the D call may be TRBD1 or TRBD2 (5 bases each). The CDR3 extends over 17 amino acids. Germline CDR1 reads MNHEY; CDR2 reads SMNVEV (reference sequence). Trimming stripped 5 bases from V and 1 base from J, with 19 bases between. CDR3 amino acids: CASSTRQNLGGTDTQYF. CDR3 bases: TGTGCCAGCAGTACCCGACAGAACCTCGGGGGCACAGATACGCAGTATTTT.

J is TRBJ1-1 and V is TRBV7-2; D may be TRBD1 (6 bases). Germline loops: CDR1 SGHTA, CDR2 FQGNSA. The V end was cut by 4 bases, the J end by 5 bases, with 14 bases between. The CDR3 has 14 residues. CDR3 protein: CASSSLGGSTEAFF. The CDR3, as DNA: TGTGCCAGCAGCTCCCTGGGGGGCAGTACTGAAGCTTTCTTT.

The gene calls are TRBV14 and TRBJ1-2, with D uncertain. This CDR3 contains 15 residues. The germline gives CDR1 SGHDN, CDR2 FVKESK. The V gene lost 4 bases and the J gene lost 5 bases, with 17 bases spanning the gap. The CDR3 here is CASSPTSSMRYGYTF. CDR3 sequence (DNA): TGTGCCAGCAGCCCCACTTCGAGCATGCGTTATGGCTACACCTTC.